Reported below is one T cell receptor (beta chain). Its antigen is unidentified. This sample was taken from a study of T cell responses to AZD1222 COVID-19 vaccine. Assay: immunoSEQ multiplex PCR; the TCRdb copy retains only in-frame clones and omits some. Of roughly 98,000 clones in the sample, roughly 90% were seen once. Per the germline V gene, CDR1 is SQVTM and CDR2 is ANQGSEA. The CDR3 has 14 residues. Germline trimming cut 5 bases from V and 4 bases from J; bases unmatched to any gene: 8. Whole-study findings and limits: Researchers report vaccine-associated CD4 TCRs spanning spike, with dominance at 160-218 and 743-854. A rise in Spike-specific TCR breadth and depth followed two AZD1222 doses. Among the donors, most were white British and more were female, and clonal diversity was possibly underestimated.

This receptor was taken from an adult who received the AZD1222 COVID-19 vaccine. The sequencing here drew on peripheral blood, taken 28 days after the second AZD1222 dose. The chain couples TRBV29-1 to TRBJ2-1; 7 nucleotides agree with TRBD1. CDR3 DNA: TGCAGCGTTCTGACAGGGACCCTTTACAATGAGCAGTTCTTC. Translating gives CSVLTGTLYNEQFF.